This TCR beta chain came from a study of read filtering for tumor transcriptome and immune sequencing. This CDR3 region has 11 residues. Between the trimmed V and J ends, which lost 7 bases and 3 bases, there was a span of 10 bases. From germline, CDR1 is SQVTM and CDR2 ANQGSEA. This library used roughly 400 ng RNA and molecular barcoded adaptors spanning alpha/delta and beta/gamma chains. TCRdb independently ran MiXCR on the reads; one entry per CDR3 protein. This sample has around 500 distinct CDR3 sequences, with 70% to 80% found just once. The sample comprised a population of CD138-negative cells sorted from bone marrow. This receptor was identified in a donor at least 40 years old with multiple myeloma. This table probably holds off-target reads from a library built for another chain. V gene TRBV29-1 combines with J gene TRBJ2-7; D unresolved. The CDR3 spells CSAAGNYEQYF. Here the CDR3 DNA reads TGCAGCGCCGCCGGCAACTACGAGCAGTACTTC.